This entry lists 27 T cell receptor beta chains sequenced from one sample in a study of identical twins. Using its own MiXCR run on the 5' RACE reads, TCRdb lists one record per CDR3 protein. The sample includes hundreds of thousands of distinct CDR3 sequences, less than 10% of them seen just once. Sequenced sample: memory (CD45RO+) T cells sorted from blood. These TCRs come from a woman between 18 and 29 years old in good health.

Note on this clonotype: A much larger clone lies a single base off, so this may be a read error. The V gene is TRBV12-3 or TRBV12-4, the J gene TRBJ2-5; D remains ambiguous. This CDR3 has 14 residues. The CDR3 nucleotides are TGTGCCAACAGTTTTCCAAGCAGACAAGAGACCCAGTACTTC. Encoded protein: CANSFPSRQETQYF.

This clonotype showed up just a few times. V is TRBV9 and J is TRBJ1-5; no definite D call. This CDR3 has 13 amino acids. Trimming shortened V by 3 bases and J by 7 bases, and 11 bases separated the two germline ends. CDR1 SGDLS and CDR2 YYNGEE come from the germline V gene. CDR3 protein: CASSGVEGQPQHF. CDR3 nucleotide sequence: TGTGCCAGCAGCGGGGTAGAGGGCCAGCCCCAGCATTTT.

The V gene is TRBV5-1, the J gene TRBJ2-1, with D unresolved. Germline-derived CDR1 and CDR2 are SGHRS and YFSETQ. The CDR3 consists of 14 residues. Trimming left V 0 bases short and J 3 bases short, with 7 bases between. CDR3 protein: CASSLDPGYNEQFF. CDR3 nucleotide sequence: TGCGCCAGCAGCTTGGATCCGGGCTACAATGAGCAGTTCTTC.

This clonotype was detected many times. CDR3 sequence: CASSLAGAFNEQYF. CDR3 bases: TGTGCCAGCAGCTTAGCGGGAGCCTTCAACGAGCAGTACTTC. V and J are TRBV7-9 and TRBJ2-7; D might be TRBD2 (5 bases). The CDR3 is made up of 14 amino acids. Germline assignment: CDR1 SEHNR and CDR2 FQNEAQ (reference sequence). The germline V and J ends were trimmed by 0 bases and 5 bases, with 11 bases remaining between them.

This clonotype was counted between two and nine times. CDR3 in amino acids: CASSLLTAGGSNEQFF. The CDR3, as DNA: TGTGCCAGCAGTTTATTAACGGCCGGCGGAAGCAATGAGCAGTTCTTC. The chain uses TRBV27 and TRBJ2-1, with D unclear. In germline, CDR1 is MNHEY, CDR2 SMNVEV (reference sequence). This CDR3 comprises 16 residues. V shed 1 base and J shed 6 bases, with 16 bases lying between them.

This clonotype was observed at least ten times. The V gene is TRBV3-1, the J gene TRBJ2-7, with no clear D. This CDR3 contains 15 residues. Trimming took off 2 bases at V and 1 base at J, with 12 bases between the two ends. Per germline, CDR1 LGHDT and CDR2 YNNKEL (reference sequence). The DNA of the CDR3 is TGTGCCAGCAGCCAAAAATCTAGGGCGTCCTACGAGCAGTACTTC. Translation: CASSQKSRASYEQYF.

In this sample, this clonotype turned up many times. The chain uses TRBV20-1 and TRBJ1-5; the D gene is possibly TRBD1 (5 bases). The V and J ends lost 5 bases and 3 bases respectively, with 11 bases between them. This CDR3 contains 13 residues. Germline CDR1 DFQATT, CDR2 SNEGSKA (reference sequence). CDR3 loop: CSAGDGFNQPQHF. The DNA of the CDR3 is TGCAGTGCTGGGGACGGATTCAATCAGCCCCAGCATTTT.

The chain combines TRBV4-2 with TRBJ2-1, with 12 bases that match TRBD2. In germline, CDR1 is LGHNA, CDR2 YNFKEQ. V lost 2 bases to trimming and J lost 3 bases; unmatched junction nucleotides: 5. The CDR3 consists of 17 residues. The CDR3 protein is CASSQYLAGGIYNEQFF. Written as DNA, the CDR3 is TGTGCCAGCAGCCAATACCTAGCGGGGGGGATCTACAATGAGCAGTTCTTC.

This clonotype has ten or more counts. J is TRBJ2-2 and V is TRBV9; TRBD2 matches at 7 bases. J gave up 5 bases and V 6 bases, and 7 bases lay outside the gene matches. The CDR3 extends over 14 amino acids. Germline values: CDR1 SGDLS, CDR2 YYNGEE. This CDR3 reads CASTAGVGTGELFF. The CDR3 bases are TGTGCCAGCACCGCGGGGGTGGGGACCGGGGAGCTGTTTTTT.

CDR3 sequence reads: CASSRQRGGTDTQYF. The CDR3 DNA reads TGTGCCAGCAGTCGACAGCGGGGGGGCACAGATACGCAGTATTTT. This chain connects TRBV7-2 to TRBJ2-3, with 9 nucleotides matching TRBD2. Germline loops: CDR1 SGHTA, CDR2 FQGNSA. After removal of 6 bases from V and 1 base from J, the junction contained 5 bases not matched to a gene. The CDR3 extends over 15 amino acids.

This clonotype was counted many times. The CDR3 bases are TGTGCCAGCAGTCTATCAGCGGGAGCCCTCCAAGAGACCCAGTACTTC. Its translation is CASSLSAGALQETQYF. The chain uses TRBV2 and TRBJ2-5; 8 positions match TRBD2. The junction had 9 bases not matched to a gene; V was cut back by 5 bases and J by 1 base. Germline V lookup: CDR1 SNHLY, CDR2 FYNNEI. This CDR3 has 16 amino acids.

The table lists this clonotype with a few counts. The CDR3 DNA is TGCAGTGCCTCCGGGACTAGCTTACTTCAGACCCAGTACTTC. This gives the protein CSASGTSLLQTQYF. This chain uses TRBV20-1 with TRBJ2-5; 9 bases fit TRBD2. Unmatched junction bases numbered 11, after V lost 6 bases and J lost 6 bases. There are 14 residues in the CDR3. Germline V CDR1 and CDR2: DFQATT, SNEGSKA (reference sequence).

This clonotype turned up a few times. The gene calls are TRBV3-1 and TRBJ2-2; unclear D gene. Looked up from germline, CDR1 is LGHDT and CDR2 is YNNKEL (reference sequence). The CDR3 is 17 amino acids. The V end was cut by 11 bases, the J end by 0 bases, with 22 bases between. DNA of the CDR3: TGTGCCTCCTGCCAAGATCTCACGGAGTCGAACACCGGGGAGCTGTTTTTT. This encodes CASCQDLTESNTGELFF.

The CDR3 protein is CASSRGGGNSDTQYF. The CDR3 DNA sequence: TGTGCCAGCAGCCGGGGAGGGGGGAACTCAGATACGCAGTATTTT. This chain links TRBV7-2 with TRBJ2-3; D is possibly TRBD2 (7 bases). V lost 5 bases and J 4 bases, leaving 16 bases between the germline ends. Germline CDR1 SGHTA, CDR2 FQGNSA. The CDR3 has 15 amino acids.

A few counts support this clonotype. J is TRBJ2-3 and V is TRBV6-2 or TRBV6-3; maybe TRBD2 (5 bases). CDR3 length: 13 amino acids. V was trimmed by 5 bases and J by 6 bases, leaving 12 bases between them. Looked up from germline, CDR1 is MNHEY and CDR2 is SVGEGT. CDR3 nucleotides: TGTGCCAGCAGTGACCCACTAGTGGATACGCAGTATTTT. This translates into CASSDPLVDTQYF.

This clonotype was picked up a small number of times. V usage is TRBV7-8 and J usage is TRBJ1-5; no definite D call. CDR3 size: 13 residues. Trimming took off 3 bases at V and 4 bases at J, with 7 bases between the two ends. CDR1 and CDR2 from the germline V gene are SGHVS and FQNEAQ. In DNA, the CDR3 is TGTGCCAGCAGCTTTAATCGTAATCAGCCCCAGCATTTT. Translated: CASSFNRNQPQHF.

This clonotype was counted between two and nine times. The V and J genes are TRBV2 and TRBJ2-5; 8 nucleotides match TRBD2. Trimming at V came to 11 bases and at J to 5 bases, leaving 7 bases not matched to a gene. The CDR3 is made up of 12 amino acids. CDR1 SNHLY and CDR2 FYNNEI come from the germline V gene. The CDR3 reads CAGGLVVETQYF. DNA of the CDR3: TGTGCCGGGGGACTAGTCGTCGAGACCCAGTACTTC.

This rearrangement joins TRBV3-1 to TRBJ2-3; TRBD1 is a possible D gene (6 bases). Trimming left V 5 bases short and J 12 bases short, with 12 bases between. Germline-derived CDR1 and CDR2 are LGHDT and YNNKEL (reference sequence). The CDR3 consists of 11 residues. The CDR3 DNA is TGTGCCAGCAGCGAGGGACATCCCCAGTATTTT. Protein: CASSEGHPQYF.

This clonotype was seen only a few times. V usage is TRBV9 and J usage is TRBJ2-1; D is uncertain. Trimming shortened V by 0 bases and J by 9 bases, and 16 bases separated the two germline ends. The CDR3 has 15 residues. Looked up from germline, CDR1 is SGDLS and CDR2 is YYNGEE. CDR3 nucleotides: TGTGCCAGCAGCGTAGGGTGGTGGGGAACGAGTGAGCAGTTCTTC. Protein sequence: CASSVGWWGTSEQFF.

This clonotype was detected ten times or more. The chain links TRBV25-1 to TRBJ2-3; 8 bases agree with TRBD1. The CDR3 consists of 13 residues. V was clipped by 2 bases and J by 12 bases; unmatched bases: 7. Per the germline V gene, CDR1 is MGHDK and CDR2 is SYGVNS. The chain's CDR3 is CASSEGTGVFQYF. As DNA, the CDR3 is TGTGCCAGCAGTGAAGGGACAGGCGTTTTTCAGTATTTT.

This clonotype occurred many times. The J gene is TRBJ1-2, the V gene TRBV12-3 or TRBV12-4; 8 positions agree with TRBD1. J gave up 7 bases and V 2 bases, and 12 bases lay outside the gene matches. This CDR3 region has 16 residues. CDR3 sequence: CASSLSSAGGVGGYTF. Here the CDR3 DNA reads TGTGCCAGCAGTTTAAGTTCCGCAGGGGGCGTCGGTGGCTACACCTTC.

This clonotype was counted at least ten times. V usage is TRBV7-2 and J usage is TRBJ2-5, with D unclear. CDR1 and CDR2 (germline): SGHTA, FQGNSA. The CDR3 runs to 14 residues. Trimming removed 1 base at V and 5 bases at J, with 11 bases between. CDR3 sequence reads: CASSLGSLKETQYF. The CDR3 coding sequence is TGTGCCAGCAGCTTAGGCTCGCTAAAGGAGACCCAGTACTTC.

The chain joins TRBV25-1 to TRBJ2-7; TRBD1 aligns across 9 bases. The CDR3 length is 14 residues. In germline, CDR1 is MGHDK, CDR2 SYGVNS. V shed 7 bases and J 1 base; nucleotides not matched to a gene: 5. The chain's CDR3 is CASTPGTGSYEQYF. The CDR3 nucleotides are TGTGCCAGCACCCCCGGGACAGGGTCCTACGAGCAGTACTTC.

This clonotype was counted at least ten times. The chain is built from TRBV20-1 and TRBJ2-1, with a possible D match to TRBD1 (6 bases). Trimming pared 1 base from V and 8 bases from J, leaving 12 bases between. This CDR3 is 13 amino acids long. Germline CDR1 reads DFQATT; CDR2 reads SNEGSKA (reference sequence). Here the CDR3 reads CSARVGAGYEQFF. The CDR3 coding sequence is TGCAGTGCTAGAGTGGGGGCTGGGTATGAGCAGTTCTTC.

This clonotype was seen more than once but under ten times. The chain joins TRBV20-1 to TRBJ1-2; TRBD1 matches 8 bases. The CDR3 extends over 13 amino acids. The V gene's germline CDR1 is DFQATT and CDR2 SNEGSKA (reference sequence). J lost 3 bases, V lost 6 bases, and 6 bases had no gene match. The CDR3 region has the DNA TGCAGTGCAACTCCGGGACAGGACTATGGCTACACCTTC. This gives the protein CSATPGQDYGYTF.

This clonotype was picked up a small number of times. This rearrangement joins TRBV4-1 to TRBJ2-3, with 7 bases aligning to TRBD1. J lost 6 bases, V lost 2 bases, and 11 bases had no gene match. CDR3 length equals 16 residues. The germline CDR1 and CDR2 sequences are MGHRA and YSYEKL. In DNA form, the CDR3 reads TGCGCCAGCAGCCAAAAACCGGGACAGACTTCGGATACGCAGTATTTT. It codes for CASSQKPGQTSDTQYF.

This clonotype was counted a few times. The DNA of the CDR3 is TGTGCCAGCAGCAACATCAGGGGCGGCTACACCTTC. It codes for CASSNIRGGYTF. The V gene is TRBV7-9, the J gene TRBJ1-2; D is perhaps TRBD1 (6 bases). The CDR3 sequence is 12 residues long. With 5 bases removed from V and 8 bases from J, the gap between germline ends came to 12 bases. From germline, CDR1 is SEHNR and CDR2 FQNEAQ (reference sequence).